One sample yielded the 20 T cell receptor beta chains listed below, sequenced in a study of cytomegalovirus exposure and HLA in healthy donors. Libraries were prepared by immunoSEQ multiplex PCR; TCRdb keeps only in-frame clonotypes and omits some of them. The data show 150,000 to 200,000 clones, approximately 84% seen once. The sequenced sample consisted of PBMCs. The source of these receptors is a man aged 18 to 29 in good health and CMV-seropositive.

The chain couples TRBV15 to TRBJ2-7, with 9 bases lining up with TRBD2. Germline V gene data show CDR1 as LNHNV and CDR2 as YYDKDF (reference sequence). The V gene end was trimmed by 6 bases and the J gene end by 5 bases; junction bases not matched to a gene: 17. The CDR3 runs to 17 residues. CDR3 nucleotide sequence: TGTGCCACCAGGCCCGTTCTACGCGGGAGGGCGGTAGACGAGCAGTACTTC. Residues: CATRPVLRGRAVDEQYF.

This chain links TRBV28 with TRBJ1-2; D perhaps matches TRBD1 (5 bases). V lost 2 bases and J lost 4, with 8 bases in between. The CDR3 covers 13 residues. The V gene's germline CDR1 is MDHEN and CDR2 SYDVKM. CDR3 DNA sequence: TGTGCCAGCAGTTTACAGGGTTCCTATGGCTACACCTTC. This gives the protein CASSLQGSYGYTF.

The CDR3 protein is CASSYPDRYGYTF. CDR3 DNA sequence: TGTGCCAGCAGTTACCCGGACAGATATGGCTACACCTTC. This chain connects TRBV6-6 to TRBJ1-2; weak D call: TRBD1 (6 bases). Trimming left V 2 bases short and J 5 bases short, with 9 bases between. This CDR3 has 13 residues. Germline CDR1 reads MNHNY; CDR2 reads SVGAGI (reference sequence).

The CDR3 bases are TGTGCCAGCAGCCCCGGCGCCAGGGAAACTAGCACAGATACGCAGTATTTT. Translation gives CASSPGARETSTDTQYF. This chain uses TRBV27 with TRBJ2-3; tentatively, D is TRBD1 (5 bases). From germline, CDR1 is MNHEY and CDR2 SMNVEV (reference sequence). V shed 6 bases and J shed 0 bases, with 19 bases lying between them. This CDR3 is 17 amino acids long.

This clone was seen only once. The DNA for the CDR3 is TGTGCCAGCAGCTTACTTAGCGGGAGTGGTAACGAGCAGTACTTC. As protein: CASSLLSGSGNEQYF. The chain has TRBV5-8 and TRBJ2-7; 9 nucleotides match TRBD2. Unmatched junction bases numbered 8, after V lost 2 bases and J lost 5 bases. The CDR3 has 15 amino acids. CDR1 is SGHTS, CDR2 YDEGEE, per germline.

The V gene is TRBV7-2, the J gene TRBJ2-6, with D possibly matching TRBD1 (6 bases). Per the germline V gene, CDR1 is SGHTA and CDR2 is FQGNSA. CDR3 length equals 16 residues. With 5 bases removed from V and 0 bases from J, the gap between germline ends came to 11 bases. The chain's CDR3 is CASSLTGSSGANVLTF. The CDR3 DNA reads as TGTGCCAGCAGCCTGACAGGTTCCTCTGGGGCCAACGTCCTGACTTTC.

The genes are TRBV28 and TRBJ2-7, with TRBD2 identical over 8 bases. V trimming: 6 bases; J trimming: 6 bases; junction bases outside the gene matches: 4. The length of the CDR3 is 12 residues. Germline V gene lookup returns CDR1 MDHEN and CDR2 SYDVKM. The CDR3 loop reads CASRSGTSEQYF. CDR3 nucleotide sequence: TGTGCCAGCAGATCCGGGACTAGCGAGCAGTACTTC.

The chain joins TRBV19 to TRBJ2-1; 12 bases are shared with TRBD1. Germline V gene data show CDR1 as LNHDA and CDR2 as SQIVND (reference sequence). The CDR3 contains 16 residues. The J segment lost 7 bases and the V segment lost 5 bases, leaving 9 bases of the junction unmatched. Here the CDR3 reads CASSLPGQGAGNEQFF. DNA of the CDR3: TGTGCCAGTAGTCTACCGGGACAGGGGGCGGGTAATGAGCAGTTCTTC.

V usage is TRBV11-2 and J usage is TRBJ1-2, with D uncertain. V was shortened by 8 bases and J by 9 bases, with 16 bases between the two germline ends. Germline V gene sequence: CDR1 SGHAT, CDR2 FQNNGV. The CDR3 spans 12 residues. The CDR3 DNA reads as TGTGCCAGCCATGGTCCCACACCCAGCTACACCTTC. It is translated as CASHGPTPSYTF.

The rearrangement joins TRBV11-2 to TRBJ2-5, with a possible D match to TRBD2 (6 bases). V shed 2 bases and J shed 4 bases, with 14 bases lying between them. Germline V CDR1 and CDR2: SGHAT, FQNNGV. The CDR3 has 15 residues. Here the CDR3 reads CASSLLRELPETQYF. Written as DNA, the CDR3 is TGTGCCAGCAGCTTACTACGGGAGCTCCCAGAGACCCAGTACTTC.

In nucleotides, the CDR3 is TGTGCCAGCAGCTTAAGCGGCGACTTGCGGGAAGCTTTCTTT. This gives the protein CASSLSGDLREAFF. V gene TRBV7-8 combines with J gene TRBJ1-1; D not resolved. In germline, CDR1 is SGHVS, CDR2 FQNEAQ. The ends were cut back, 2 bases at V and 8 bases at J, with 15 bases in the middle. This CDR3 has 14 residues.

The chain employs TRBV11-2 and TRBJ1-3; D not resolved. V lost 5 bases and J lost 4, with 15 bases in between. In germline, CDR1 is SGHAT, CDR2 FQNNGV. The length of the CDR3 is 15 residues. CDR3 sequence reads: CASSPLPREGNTIYF. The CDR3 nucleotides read TGTGCCAGCAGCCCCCTGCCTAGGGAGGGAAACACCATATATTTT. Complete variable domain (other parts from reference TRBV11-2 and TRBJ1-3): EAGVAQSPRYKIIEKRQSVAFWCNPISGHATLYWYQQILGQGPKLLIQFQNNGVVDDSQLPKDRFSAERLKGVDSTLKIQPAKLEDSAVYLCASSPLPREGNTIYFGEGSWLTVV.

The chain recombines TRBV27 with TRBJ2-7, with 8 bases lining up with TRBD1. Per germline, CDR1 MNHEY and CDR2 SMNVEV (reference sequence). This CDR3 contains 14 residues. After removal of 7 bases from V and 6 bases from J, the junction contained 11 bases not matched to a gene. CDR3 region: CASNGQGAPLEQYF. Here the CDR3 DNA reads TGTGCCAGCAATGGACAGGGCGCCCCTCTCGAGCAGTACTTC.

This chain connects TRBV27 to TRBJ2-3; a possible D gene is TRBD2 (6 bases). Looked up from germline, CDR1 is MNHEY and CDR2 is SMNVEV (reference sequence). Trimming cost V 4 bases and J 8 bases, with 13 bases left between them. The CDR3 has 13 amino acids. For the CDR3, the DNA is TGTGCCAGCAGTTCCGGGAGTTTCGCTACGCAGTATTTT. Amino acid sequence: CASSSGSFATQYF.

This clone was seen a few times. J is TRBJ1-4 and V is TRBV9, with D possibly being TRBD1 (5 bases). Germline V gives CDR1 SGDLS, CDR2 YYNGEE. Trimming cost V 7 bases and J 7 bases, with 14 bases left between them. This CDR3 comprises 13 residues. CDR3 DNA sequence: TGTGCCAGCGGGGGGTATCGTGGTGAAAAACTGTTTTTT. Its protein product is CASGGYRGEKLFF.

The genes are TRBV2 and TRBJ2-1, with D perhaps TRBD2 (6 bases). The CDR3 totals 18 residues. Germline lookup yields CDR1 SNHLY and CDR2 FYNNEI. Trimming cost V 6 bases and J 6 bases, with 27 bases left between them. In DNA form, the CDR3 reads TGTGCCAGCAGGGGGGTATGGAACCTAGGAAAGGAGGGCAATGAGCAGTTCTTC. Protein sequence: CASRGVWNLGKEGNEQFF.

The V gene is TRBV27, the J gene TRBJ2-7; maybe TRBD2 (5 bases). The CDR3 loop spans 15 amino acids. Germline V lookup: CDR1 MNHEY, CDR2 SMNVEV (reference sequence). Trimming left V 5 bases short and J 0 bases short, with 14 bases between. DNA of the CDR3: TGTGCCAGCAGTCCTTGGAGGCTCCGCTCCTACGAGCAGTACTTC. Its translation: CASSPWRLRSYEQYF.

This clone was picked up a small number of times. This CDR3 is CASSLVGYEQYF. In DNA, the CDR3 is TGTGCCAGCAGCTTGGTCGGGTACGAGCAGTACTTC. This chain links TRBV5-6 with TRBJ2-7, with D uncertain. The V end lost 0 bases, the J end lost 4 bases, and 5 bases lay between the germline ends. CDR1 and CDR2 (germline): SGHDT, YYEEEE. The CDR3 consists of 12 residues.

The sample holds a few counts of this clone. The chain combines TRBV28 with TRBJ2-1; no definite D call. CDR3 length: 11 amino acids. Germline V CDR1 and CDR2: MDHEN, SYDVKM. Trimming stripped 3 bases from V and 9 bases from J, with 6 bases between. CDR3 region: CASSFLSEQFF. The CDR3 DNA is TGTGCCAGCAGTTTCCTGTCTGAGCAGTTCTTC.

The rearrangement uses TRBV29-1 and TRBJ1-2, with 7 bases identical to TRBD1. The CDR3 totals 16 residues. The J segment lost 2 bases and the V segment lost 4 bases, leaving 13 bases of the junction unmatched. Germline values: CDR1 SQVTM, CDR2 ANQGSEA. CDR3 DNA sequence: TGCAGCGTTGTGGCTCGGGACAGACGTGCAAACTATGGCTACACCTTC. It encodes CSVVARDRRANYGYTF. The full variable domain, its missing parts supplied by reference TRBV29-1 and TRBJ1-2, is SAVISQKPSRDICQRGTSLTIQCQVDSQVTMMFWYRQQPGQSLTLIATANQGSEATYESGFVIDKFPISRPNLTFSTLTVSNMSPEDSSIYLCSVVARDRRANYGYTFGSGTRLTVV.